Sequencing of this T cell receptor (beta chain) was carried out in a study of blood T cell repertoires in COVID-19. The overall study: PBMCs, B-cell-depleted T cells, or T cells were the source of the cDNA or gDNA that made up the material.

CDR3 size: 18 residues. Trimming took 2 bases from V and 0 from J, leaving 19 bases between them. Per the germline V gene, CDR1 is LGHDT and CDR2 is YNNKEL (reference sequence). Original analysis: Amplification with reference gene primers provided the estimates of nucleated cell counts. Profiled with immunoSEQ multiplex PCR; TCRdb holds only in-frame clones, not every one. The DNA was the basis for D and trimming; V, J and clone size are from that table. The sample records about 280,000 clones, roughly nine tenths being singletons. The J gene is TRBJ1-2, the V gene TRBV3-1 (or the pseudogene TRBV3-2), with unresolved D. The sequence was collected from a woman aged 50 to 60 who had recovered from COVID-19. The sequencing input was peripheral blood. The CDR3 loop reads CASSQKPRTPDPNYGYTF. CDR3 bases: TGTGCCAGCAGCCAAAAACCCAGGACTCCGGACCCTAACTATGGCTACACCTTC.